These 32 T cell receptor beta chains came from one sample sequenced in a study of OX40 agonist ivuxolimab in advanced cancers. Using immunoSEQ multiplex PCR, the repertoire was profiled, and TCRdb retains in-frame clones only, with some absent. The data hold tens of thousands of clones, with just under 85% observed a single time. This sample comprised CD4+ or CD8+ T cells sorted from blood, obtained in a trial of the OX40 agonist ivuxolimab. The origin of the receptors is an adult with an advanced solid tumor such as melanoma, head and neck, liver or kidney cancer.

The chain combines TRBV11-2 with TRBJ2-1; 9 bases are a match to TRBD2. V gave up 10 bases and J gave up 5 bases; unmatched junction bases: 6. The CDR3 is 13 amino acids. Germline V gene sequence: CDR1 SGHAT, CDR2 FQNNGV. CDR3 amino acids: CATRGLAHNEQFF. CDR3 nucleotide sequence: TGTGCCACCCGGGGACTAGCCCACAATGAGCAGTTCTTC.

The rearrangement joins TRBV7-9 to TRBJ2-5, with TRBD2 as a possible D gene (5 bases). Germline-derived CDR1 and CDR2 are SEHNR and FQNEAQ (reference sequence). V was shortened by 3 bases and J by 5 bases, with 10 bases between the two germline ends. The CDR3 covers 13 residues. The CDR3 reads CASSFLQRETQYF. The CDR3 DNA reads as TGTGCCAGCAGCTTTCTCCAGCGGGAGACCCAGTACTTC.

This CDR3 reads CASSLGGPGNEQFF. DNA of the CDR3: TGTGCCAGCTCCCTAGGGGGCCCCGGCAATGAGCAGTTCTTC. V and J are TRBV18 and TRBJ2-1, with 7 bases matching TRBD1. Germline V lookup: CDR1 KGHSH, CDR2 LQKENI. This CDR3 has 14 amino acids. The trim removed 6 bases at V and 6 bases at J, leaving 8 bases unmatched.

This clone has only a few counts. The rearrangement uses TRBV29-1 and TRBJ1-1; D unclear. Per the germline V gene, CDR1 is SQVTM and CDR2 is ANQGSEA. Trimming stripped 4 bases from V and 3 bases from J, with 3 bases between. This CDR3 has 10 residues. The CDR3 loop reads CSVAYTEAFF. The CDR3 DNA follows: TGCAGCGTTGCCTACACTGAAGCTTTCTTT.

This clone was seen just once. This chain links TRBV18 with TRBJ2-7; the match to TRBD1 covers 11 bases. This CDR3 has 16 amino acids. The germline V gene has CDR1 KGHSH and CDR2 LQKENI. V was clipped by 3 bases and J by 11 bases; unmatched bases: 15. The CDR3 DNA reads as TGTGCCAGCTCACCTTCGGGGGAGGACAGGGGGCACGACAAGTACTTC. It codes for CASSPSGEDRGHDKYF.

The V and J genes are TRBV28 and TRBJ2-1, with D possibly TRBD2 on 6 matching bases. The length of the CDR3 is 13 residues. V was shortened by 9 bases and J by 6 bases, with 15 bases between the two germline ends. The germline CDR1 and CDR2 sequences are MDHEN and SYDVKM. The CDR3 is CASTPGVFNEQFF. In nucleotides, the CDR3 is TGTGCCAGTACACCGGGGGTTTTCAATGAGCAGTTCTTC.

This clone has a single count. This chain connects TRBV6-6 to TRBJ1-5; 8 nucleotides agree with TRBD1. The trim removed 6 bases at V and 1 base at J, leaving 2 bases unmatched. Germline loops: CDR1 MNHNY, CDR2 SVGAGI (reference sequence). The CDR3 runs to 14 residues. The CDR3 bases are TGTGCCAGCAGACAGGGGGGGAGCAATCAGCCCCAGCATTTT. Amino acid sequence: CASRQGGSNQPQHF.

This chain connects TRBV28 to TRBJ1-5; a possible D gene is TRBD1 (6 bases). Trimming shortened V by 4 bases and J by 4 bases, and 11 bases separated the two germline ends. Germline V gives CDR1 MDHEN, CDR2 SYDVKM. The CDR3 consists of 14 residues. CDR3 amino acids: CASSSDSLNQPQHF. CDR3 DNA: TGTGCCAGCAGTTCGGACAGTTTGAATCAGCCCCAGCATTTT.

Only a few counts were recorded for this clone. This chain uses TRBV28 with TRBJ1-2; 7 bases match TRBD1. The CDR3 spans 13 residues. Per the germline V gene, CDR1 is MDHEN and CDR2 is SYDVKM. The V gene end was trimmed by 4 bases and the J gene end by 5 bases; junction bases not matched to a gene: 4. The CDR3 sequence: CASSWDSSYGYTF. The CDR3 nucleotides are TGTGCCAGCAGTTGGGACAGTTCGTATGGCTACACCTTC.

The J gene is TRBJ1-2, the V gene TRBV5-1; 8 bases line up with TRBD1. Germline V gives CDR1 SGHRS, CDR2 YFSETQ. The CDR3 length is 17 residues. Trimming cost V 4 bases and J 0 bases; bases outside gene matches: 11. The CDR3: CASSQGAAGRTNYGYTF. The CDR3 DNA reads TGCGCCAGCAGCCAGGGGGCCGCTGGGCGGACTAACTATGGCTACACCTTC. The full variable domain, completed using reference TRBV5-1 and TRBJ1-2, is KAGVTQTPRYLIKTRGQQVTLSCSPISGHRSVSWYQQTPGQGLQFLFEYFSETQRNKGNFPGRFSGRQFSNSRSEMNVSTLELGDSALYLCASSQGAAGRTNYGYTFGSGTRLTVV.

The chain joins TRBV10-3 to TRBJ2-3, with TRBD2 identical over 10 bases. V gave up 4 bases and J gave up 3 bases; unmatched junction bases: 7. Looked up from germline, CDR1 is ENHRY and CDR2 is SYGVKD. The CDR3 contains 16 residues. CDR3 residues: CAISGSSGSDTDTQYF. The CDR3 bases are TGTGCCATCAGTGGCTCTAGCGGGAGTGATACAGATACGCAGTATTTT.

The rearrangement links TRBV19 to TRBJ1-5; a weak D match, TRBD1 (6 bases). The germline V and J ends were trimmed by 8 bases and 0 bases, with 32 bases remaining between them. Germline lookup yields CDR1 LNHDA and CDR2 SQIVND (reference sequence). The CDR3 spans 21 residues. As DNA, the CDR3 is TGTGCCAGTTCTCCACTTCCCGGAGGGACACAATATCAACTTAGCAATCAGCCCCAGCATTTT. Translation: CASSPLPGGTQYQLSNQPQHF.

The rearrangement joins TRBV6-1 to TRBJ2-7; 10 nucleotides align to TRBD2. This CDR3 region has 14 residues. V shed 5 bases and J 3 bases; nucleotides not matched to a gene: 4. Germline loops: CDR1 MNHNS, CDR2 SASEGT. DNA for the CDR3: TGTGCCAGCAGTAAGGCTAGCGGGAGCTACGAGCAGTACTTC. Its protein product is CASSKASGSYEQYF.

The rearrangement joins TRBV7-7 to TRBJ2-2, with D tentatively TRBD2 (6 bases). The CDR3 spans 15 residues. Trimming stripped 4 bases from V and 1 base from J, with 10 bases between. CDR1 is SSHAT and CDR2 is FNYEAQ in the germline V gene (reference sequence). The CDR3 DNA sequence: TGTGCCAGCAGCTCCACTAGCATGAACACCGGGGAGCTGTTTTTT. Translated: CASSSTSMNTGELFF.

The gene calls are TRBV18 and TRBJ1-2; no reliable D call. Germline V gives CDR1 KGHSH, CDR2 LQKENI. The V end was cut by 0 bases, the J end by 0 bases, with 14 bases between. This CDR3 comprises 17 residues. CDR3 loop: CASSPPTAYSSNYGYTF. The CDR3 region has the DNA TGTGCCAGCTCACCACCTACAGCGTATAGCTCTAACTATGGCTACACCTTC.

The chain is built from TRBV5-4 and TRBJ2-3, with D maybe TRBD2 (5 bases). The germline gives CDR1 SGHNT, CDR2 YYREEE (reference sequence). The V end was cut by 4 bases, the J end by 1 base, with 19 bases between. The CDR3 runs 17 residues. In DNA, the CDR3 is TGTGCCAGCAGCAAAACCTCGAGCGGAGCGCGCACAGATACGCAGTATTTT. Translating gives CASSKTSSGARTDTQYF.

The rearrangement joins TRBV30 to TRBJ2-3; perhaps D is TRBD1 or TRBD2 (5 bases each). Germline CDR1 reads GTSNPN; CDR2 reads SVGIG (reference sequence). The V gene lost 5 bases and the J gene lost 6 bases, with 9 bases spanning the gap. CDR3 size: 11 residues. Here the CDR3 reads CAWGGFDTQYF. The CDR3 DNA follows: TGTGCCTGGGGGGGATTTGATACGCAGTATTTT.

The chain recombines TRBV7-9 with TRBJ1-5; 7 nucleotides line up with TRBD1. Trimming at V came to 1 base and at J to 4 bases, leaving 10 bases not matched to a gene. Germline V gene data show CDR1 as SEHNR and CDR2 as FQNEAQ (reference sequence). The CDR3 is 17 residues long. The CDR3 coding sequence is TGTGCCAGCAGCTTAGAGCTGACAGGGCTGGGGAATCAGCCCCAGCATTTT. Protein: CASSLELTGLGNQPQHF.

This rearrangement joins TRBV7-9 to TRBJ1-1; D may be TRBD1 (5 bases). Trimming took off 5 bases at V and 6 bases at J, with 16 bases between the two ends. The CDR3 has 14 residues. Germline lookup yields CDR1 SEHNR and CDR2 FQNEAQ (reference sequence). In nucleotides, the CDR3 is TGTGCCAGCAGCCTGCGCAGGGAAAGCCCTGAAGCTTTCTTT. Amino acids: CASSLRRESPEAFF.

The rearrangement uses TRBV19 and TRBJ1-4; 8 nucleotides agree with TRBD1. This CDR3 has 14 amino acids. Trimming cost V 6 bases and J 15 bases; bases outside gene matches: 15. Germline V gives CDR1 LNHDA, CDR2 SQIVND (reference sequence). The chain's CDR3 is CASRPGTGGVWVFF. CDR3 sequence (DNA): TGTGCCAGTAGGCCCGGGACAGGCGGCGTTTGGGTGTTTTTT.

The V and J genes are TRBV7-2 and TRBJ2-2; D ambiguous. This CDR3 contains 12 residues. Germline CDR1 reads SGHTA; CDR2 reads FQGNSA. The V and J ends lost 5 bases and 7 bases respectively, with 8 bases between them. Here the CDR3 reads CASSRVGGELFF. In nucleotides, the CDR3 is TGTGCCAGCAGCCGCGTCGGCGGGGAGCTGTTTTTT.

V gene TRBV28 combines with J gene TRBJ1-1; 7 bases map to TRBD1. Looked up from germline, CDR1 is MDHEN and CDR2 is SYDVKM. The length of the CDR3 is 13 residues. J was trimmed by 1 base and V by 11 bases; bases with no gene match: 7. CDR3 nucleotide sequence: TGTGCCGCGGCCCAGGGGGAGAACACTGAAGCTTTCTTT. This codes for CAAAQGENTEAFF.

The chain employs TRBV28 and TRBJ1-4; 7 bases fit TRBD1. The CDR3 is 15 amino acids. Trimming removed 7 bases from V and 3 bases from J; junction bases left unmatched: 8. Germline CDR1 reads MDHEN; CDR2 reads SYDVKM. Written as DNA, the CDR3 is TGTGCCAGCACTGAACAGGGGAAGGCTAATGAAAAACTGTTTTTT. This encodes CASTEQGKANEKLFF. The full variable domain, its missing parts supplied by reference TRBV28 and TRBJ1-4, is DVKVTQSSRYLVKRTGEKVFLECVQDMDHENMFWYRQDPGLGLRLIYFSYDVKMKEKGDIPEGYSVSREKKERFSLILESASTNQTSMYLCASTEQGKANEKLFFGSGTQLSVL.

The gene calls are TRBV7-9 and TRBJ2-1; 10 bases map to TRBD2. J lost 9 bases, V lost 2 bases, and 10 bases had no gene match. The CDR3 is 16 residues long. The germline gives CDR1 SEHNR, CDR2 FQNEAQ (reference sequence). In nucleotides, the CDR3 is TGTGCCAGCAGCTTAACAGCGGGAGGGGGTCTGGGTGAGCAGTTCTTC. This gives the protein CASSLTAGGGLGEQFF.

The chain joins TRBV28 to TRBJ2-2; TRBD1 matches at 10 bases. V shed 4 bases and J 5 bases; nucleotides not matched to a gene: 22. Germline V gene sequence: CDR1 MDHEN, CDR2 SYDVKM. The CDR3 loop spans 21 amino acids. CDR3 amino acids: CASSYGFIPPGQGVKTGELFF. The CDR3, as DNA: TGTGCCAGCAGTTATGGTTTTATCCCCCCCGGACAGGGGGTAAAAACCGGGGAGCTGTTTTTT.

V and J are TRBV18 and TRBJ2-1, with D unresolved. V lost 3 bases to trimming and J lost 1 base, with 13 bases between them. Per the germline V gene, CDR1 is KGHSH and CDR2 is LQKENI. The CDR3 length is 16 residues. The CDR3 sequence: CASSPEIIPSYNEQFF. The DNA of the CDR3 is TGTGCCAGCTCACCGGAAATAATACCATCCTACAATGAGCAGTTCTTC.

In this sample, this clone turned up a few times. This chain joins TRBV6-6 and TRBJ1-3; no firm D call. V was shortened by 0 bases and J by 6 bases, with 12 bases between the two germline ends. This CDR3 is built from 15 residues. CDR1 and CDR2 from the germline V gene are MNHNY and SVGAGI (reference sequence). The CDR3 DNA reads TGTGCCAGCAGTTACTCGACTGAGCTGGCAAACACCATATATTTT. Its translation: CASSYSTELANTIYF.

This chain uses TRBV7-2 with TRBJ2-1; D is ambiguous. The CDR3 sequence is 11 residues long. V was pared by 5 bases and J by 2 bases, with 1 base between. Germline CDR1 and CDR2: SGHTA and FQGNSA. The CDR3 sequence is CASSPYNEQFF. In DNA, the CDR3 is TGTGCCAGCAGCCCCTACAATGAGCAGTTCTTC. Based on the CDR3 plus reference TRBV7-2 and TRBJ2-1, the full variable domain is GAGVSQSPSNKVTEKGKDVELRCDPISGHTALYWYRQSLGQGLEFLIYFQGNSAPDKSGLPSDRFSAERTGGSVSTLTIQRTQQEDSAVYLCASSPYNEQFFGPGTRLTVL.

This clone was found a few times. The chain employs TRBV7-9 and TRBJ1-5, with D uncertain. Per germline, CDR1 SEHNR and CDR2 FQNEAQ (reference sequence). V was shortened by 5 bases and J by 7 bases, with 15 bases between the two germline ends. The CDR3 has 14 residues. CDR3 region: CASSPGGGGQPQHF. The CDR3 DNA reads TGTGCCAGCAGCCCTGGCGGTGGAGGACAGCCCCAGCATTTT.

This clone was detected only once. The J gene is TRBJ2-1, the V gene TRBV28; D unresolved. The V end was cut by 6 bases, the J end by 0 bases, with 24 bases between. Germline V gives CDR1 MDHEN, CDR2 SYDVKM. The CDR3 spans 19 residues. Written as DNA, the CDR3 is TGTGCCAGCAGCCCCCTCAGGACGGATCTGGTGTACTCCTACAATGAGCAGTTCTTC. Its protein product is CASSPLRTDLVYSYNEQFF.

The chain carries TRBV11-2 and TRBJ1-3, with unresolved D. The CDR3 runs 16 residues. Trimming removed 1 base from V and 11 bases from J, with 21 bases in between. Germline lookup yields CDR1 SGHAT and CDR2 FQNNGV. CDR3 region: CASSLVKGRQTVPIYF. In DNA form, the CDR3 reads TGTGCCAGCAGCTTAGTTAAAGGCAGGCAGACGGTACCCATATATTTT.

This clone appeared a few times. The chain couples TRBV10-3 to TRBJ2-7; 7 bases fit TRBD2. CDR1 and CDR2 (germline): ENHRY, SYGVKD. This CDR3 has 15 amino acids. V lost 0 bases, J lost 2 bases, and 4 bases stayed unmatched. The CDR3 sequence: CAISESGEGTYEQYF. The CDR3 DNA sequence: TGTGCCATCAGTGAGTCAGGGGAGGGGACCTACGAGCAGTACTTC.